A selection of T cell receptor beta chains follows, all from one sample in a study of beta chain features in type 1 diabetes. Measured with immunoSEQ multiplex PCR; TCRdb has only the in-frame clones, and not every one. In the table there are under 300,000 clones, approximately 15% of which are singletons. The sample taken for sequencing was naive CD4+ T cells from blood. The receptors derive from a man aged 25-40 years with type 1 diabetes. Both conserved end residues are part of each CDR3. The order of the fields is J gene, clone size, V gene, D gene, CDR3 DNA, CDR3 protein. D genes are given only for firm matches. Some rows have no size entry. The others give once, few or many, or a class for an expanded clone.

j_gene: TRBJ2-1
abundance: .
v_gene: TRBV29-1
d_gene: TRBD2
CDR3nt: TGCAGCTTCTCTAGCGGGAGTGAAGAGCAGTTCTTC
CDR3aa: CSFSSGSEEQFF

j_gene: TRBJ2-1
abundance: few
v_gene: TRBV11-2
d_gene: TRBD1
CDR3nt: TGTGCCAGCAGCACCACAGGGGTGGGCAATGAGCAGTTCTTC
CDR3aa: CASSTTGVGNEQFF

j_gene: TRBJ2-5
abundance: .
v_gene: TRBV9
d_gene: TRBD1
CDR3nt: TGTGCCAGCAGCGTAGGGACAGGGGGCCCTAAAGGAGAGACCCAGTACTTC
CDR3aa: CASSVGTGGPKGETQYF

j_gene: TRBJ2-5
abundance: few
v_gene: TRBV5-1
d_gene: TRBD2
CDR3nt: TGCGCCAGCAGCCCTAGCGGGGGCCTAAGGGAGACCCAGTACTTC
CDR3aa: CASSPSGGLRETQYF

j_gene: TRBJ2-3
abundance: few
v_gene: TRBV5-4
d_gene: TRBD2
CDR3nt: TGTGCCAGCAGTTCTGGACTAGCGGGCCCCACAGATACGCAGTATTTT
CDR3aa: CASSSGLAGPTDTQYF

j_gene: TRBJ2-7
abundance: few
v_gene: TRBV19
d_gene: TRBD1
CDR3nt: TGTGCCAGTAGTAGTCAGACAGGGCTCGAGCAGTACTTC
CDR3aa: CASSSQTGLEQYF

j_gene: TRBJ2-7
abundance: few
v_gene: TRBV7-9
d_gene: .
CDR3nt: TGTGCCAGCAGCCAAGGGGGTCAGGGGTACGAGCAGTACTTC
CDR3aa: CASSQGGQGYEQYF

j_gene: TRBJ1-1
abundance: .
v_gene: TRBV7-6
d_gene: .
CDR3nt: TGTGCCAGCAGCTCCAGGGCGAACACTGAAGCTTTCTTT
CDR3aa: CASSSRANTEAFF

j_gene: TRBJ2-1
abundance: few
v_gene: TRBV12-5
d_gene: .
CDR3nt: TGTGCTAGTGGTTTGGTCGTCGGAGCCCCCTACAATGAGCAGTTCTTC
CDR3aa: CASGLVVGAPYNEQFF

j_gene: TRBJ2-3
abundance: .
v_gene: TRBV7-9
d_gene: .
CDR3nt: TGTGCCAGCAGCTTAGGATGGGCTAGCGCGTCCGGAACAGATACGCAGTATTTT
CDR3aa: CASSLGWASASGTDTQYF

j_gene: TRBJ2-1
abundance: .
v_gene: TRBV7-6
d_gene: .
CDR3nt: TGTGCCAGCAGTCCCGGGGAGAGCTCCTACAATGAGCAGTTCTTC
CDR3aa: CASSPGESSYNEQFF

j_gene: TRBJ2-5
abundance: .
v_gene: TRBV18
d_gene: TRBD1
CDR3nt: TGTGCCAGCTCACCAACCGGGACAGGGGGCAGCGAGACCCAGTACTTC
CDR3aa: CASSPTGTGGSETQYF

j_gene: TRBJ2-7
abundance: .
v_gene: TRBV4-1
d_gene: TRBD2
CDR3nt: TGCGCCAGCAGCCAAGGACTAGCGAGCTCCTACGAGCAGTACTTC
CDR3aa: CASSQGLASSYEQYF

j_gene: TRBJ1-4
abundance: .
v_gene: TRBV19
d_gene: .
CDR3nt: TGTGCCAGTATCTCCCGGGGCAGGGGAAATGAAAAACTGTTTTTT
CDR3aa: CASISRGRGNEKLFF

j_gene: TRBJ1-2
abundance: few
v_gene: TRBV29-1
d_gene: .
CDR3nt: TGCAGCGTCGAGGCTAACTATGGCTACACCTTC
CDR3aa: CSVEANYGYTF

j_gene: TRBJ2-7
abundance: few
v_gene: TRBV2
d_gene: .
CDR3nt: TGTGCCAGCAGATCCGATGCGGGGATCAACGAGCAGTACTTC
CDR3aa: CASRSDAGINEQYF

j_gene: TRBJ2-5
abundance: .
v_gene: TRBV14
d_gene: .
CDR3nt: TGTGCCAGCAGCCGAGGACAGCAAGAGACCCAGTACTTC
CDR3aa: CASSRGQQETQYF

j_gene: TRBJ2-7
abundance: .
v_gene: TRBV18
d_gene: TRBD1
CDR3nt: TGTGCCAGCTCACCGGGACAGTCCTACGAGCAGTACTTC
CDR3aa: CASSPGQSYEQYF

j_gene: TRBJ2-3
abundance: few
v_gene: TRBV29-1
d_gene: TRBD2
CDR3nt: TGCAGCGTTGAGGCCAGGAAGCGGGAGATAGATACGCAGTATTTT
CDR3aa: CSVEARKREIDTQYF

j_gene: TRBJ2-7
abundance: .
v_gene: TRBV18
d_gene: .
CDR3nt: TGTGCCAGCTCACCCGACAGGCCCCTCTCCTACGAGCAGTACTTC
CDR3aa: CASSPDRPLSYEQYF

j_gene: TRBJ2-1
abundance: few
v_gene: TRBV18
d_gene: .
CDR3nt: TGTGCCAGCTCACCATCTTCGGGGATCTCCTACAATGAGCAGTTCTTC
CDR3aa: CASSPSSGISYNEQFF

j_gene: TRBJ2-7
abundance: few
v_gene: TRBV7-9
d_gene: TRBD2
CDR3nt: TGTGCCAGCAGCTCTGCTAGCCGGGACTATCGTCTTTACGAGCAGTACTTC
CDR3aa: CASSSASRDYRLYEQYF

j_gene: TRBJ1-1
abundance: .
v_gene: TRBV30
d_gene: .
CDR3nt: TGTGCCTGGAGTGCTCCCGGGGTGAACACTGAAGCTTTCTTT
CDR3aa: CAWSAPGVNTEAFF

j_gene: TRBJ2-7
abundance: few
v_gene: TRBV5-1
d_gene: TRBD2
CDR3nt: TGCGCCAGCAGCTCGGGACTAGCGATCTCCTACGAGCAGTACTTC
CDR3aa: CASSSGLAISYEQYF

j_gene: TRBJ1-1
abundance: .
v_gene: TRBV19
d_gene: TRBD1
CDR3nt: TGTGCCAGTGAACCGGGACAGGGGAACACTGAAGCTTTCTTT
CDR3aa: CASEPGQGNTEAFF

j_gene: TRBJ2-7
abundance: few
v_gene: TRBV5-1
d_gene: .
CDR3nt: TGCGCCAGCAGCCCCACGACAGCAACAGCCTACGAGCAGTACTTC
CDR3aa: CASSPTTATAYEQYF

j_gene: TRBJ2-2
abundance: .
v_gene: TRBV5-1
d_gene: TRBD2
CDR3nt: TGCGCCAGCAGCTTGTCCCCGATAGCGGGGGGGAACACCGGGGAGCTGTTTTTT
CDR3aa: CASSLSPIAGGNTGELFF

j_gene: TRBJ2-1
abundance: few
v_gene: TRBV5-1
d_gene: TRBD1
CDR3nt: TGCGCCAGCAGGACAGGGGGCCCTTTAAGCTCCTACAATGAGCAGTTCTTC
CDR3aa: CASRTGGPLSSYNEQFF

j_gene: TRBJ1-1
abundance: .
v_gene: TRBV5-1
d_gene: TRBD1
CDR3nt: TGCGCCAGCAGTCATGAAACCAGGGGGACTGAAGCTTTCTTT
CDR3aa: CASSHETRGTEAFF

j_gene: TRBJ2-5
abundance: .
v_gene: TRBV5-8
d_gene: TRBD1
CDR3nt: TGTGCCAGCAGCCCAGGACAGGGCCGCACCCAGTACTTC
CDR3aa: CASSPGQGRTQYF

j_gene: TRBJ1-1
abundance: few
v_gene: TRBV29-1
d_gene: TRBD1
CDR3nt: TGCAGCGCAAAGGAGGGGACAGGGAACACTGAAGCTTTCTTT
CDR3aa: CSAKEGTGNTEAFF